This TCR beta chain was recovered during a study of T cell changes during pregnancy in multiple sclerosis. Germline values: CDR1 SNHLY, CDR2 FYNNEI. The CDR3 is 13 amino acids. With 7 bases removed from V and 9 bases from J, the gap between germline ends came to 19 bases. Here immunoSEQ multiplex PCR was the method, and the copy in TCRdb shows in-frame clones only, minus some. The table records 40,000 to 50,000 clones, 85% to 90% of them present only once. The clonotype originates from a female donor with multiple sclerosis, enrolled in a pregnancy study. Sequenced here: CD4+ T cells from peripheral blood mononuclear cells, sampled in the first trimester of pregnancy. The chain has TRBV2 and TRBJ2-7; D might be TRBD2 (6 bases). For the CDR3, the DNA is TGTGCCAGCACGGGAGTTCCAGTTGGTGGGCAGTACTTC. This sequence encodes CASTGVPVGGQYF.